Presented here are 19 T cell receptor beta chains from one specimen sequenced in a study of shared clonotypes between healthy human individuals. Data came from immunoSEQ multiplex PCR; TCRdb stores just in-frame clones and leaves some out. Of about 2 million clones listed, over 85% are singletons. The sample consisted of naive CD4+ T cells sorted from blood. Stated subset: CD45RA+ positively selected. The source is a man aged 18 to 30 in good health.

DNA of the CDR3: TGTGCCAGCAGCTTACCAGCAGGGGAGGCTTTCTTT. Translating gives CASSLPAGEAFF. The rearrangement joins TRBV7-8 to TRBJ1-1; D is perhaps TRBD1 (6 bases). CDR3 length: 12 residues. CDR1 is SGHVS, CDR2 FQNEAQ, per germline. V was clipped by 2 bases and J by 11 bases, with 12 bases between them.

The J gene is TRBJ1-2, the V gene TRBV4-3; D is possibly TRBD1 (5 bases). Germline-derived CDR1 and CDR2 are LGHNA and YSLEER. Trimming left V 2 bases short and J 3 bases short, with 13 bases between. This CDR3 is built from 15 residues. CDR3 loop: CASSQTTGSHYGYTF. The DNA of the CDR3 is TGCGCCAGCAGCCAAACCACAGGTTCCCACTATGGCTACACCTTC.

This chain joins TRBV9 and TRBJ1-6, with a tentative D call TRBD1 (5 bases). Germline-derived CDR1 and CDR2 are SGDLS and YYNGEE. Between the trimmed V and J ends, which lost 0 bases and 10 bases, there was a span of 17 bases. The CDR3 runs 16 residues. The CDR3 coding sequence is TGTGCCAGCAGCGTAGGAGGGGACGCGGGCGGGTCACCCCTCCACTTT. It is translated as CASSVGGDAGGSPLHF.

The CDR3 here is CASSLGTLSSYNEQFF. The DNA for the CDR3 is TGTGCCAGCTCCCTTGGGACTTTAAGCTCCTACAATGAGCAGTTCTTC. This chain links TRBV11-2 with TRBJ2-1, with a weak D call TRBD2 (6 bases). The V and J ends lost 8 bases and 0 bases respectively, with 17 bases between them. The CDR3 covers 16 residues. Germline V gives CDR1 SGHAT, CDR2 FQNNGV.

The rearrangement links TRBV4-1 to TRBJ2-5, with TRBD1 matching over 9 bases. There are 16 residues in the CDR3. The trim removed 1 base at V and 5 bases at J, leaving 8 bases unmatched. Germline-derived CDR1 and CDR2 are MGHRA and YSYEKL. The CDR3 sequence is CASSQGWDRDLETQYF. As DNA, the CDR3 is TGCGCCAGCAGCCAAGGATGGGACAGGGACCTGGAGACCCAGTACTTC.

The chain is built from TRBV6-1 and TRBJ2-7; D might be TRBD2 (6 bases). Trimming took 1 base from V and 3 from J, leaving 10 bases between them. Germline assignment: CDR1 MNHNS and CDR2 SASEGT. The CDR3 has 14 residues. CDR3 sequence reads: CASSEERVIYEQYF. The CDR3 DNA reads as TGTGCCAGCAGTGAAGAGCGGGTCATCTACGAGCAGTACTTC.

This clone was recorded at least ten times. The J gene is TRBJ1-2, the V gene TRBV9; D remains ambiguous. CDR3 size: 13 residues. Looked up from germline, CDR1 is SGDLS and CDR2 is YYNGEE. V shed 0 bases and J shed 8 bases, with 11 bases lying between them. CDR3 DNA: TGTGCCAGCAGCGTAGTGCGGGGAGGCGGCTACACCTTC. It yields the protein CASSVVRGGGYTF. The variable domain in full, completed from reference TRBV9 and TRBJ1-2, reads DSGVTQTPKHLITATGQRVTLRCSPRSGDLSVYWYQQSLDQGLQFLIQYYNGEERAKGNILERFSAQQFPDLHSELNLSSLELGDSALYFCASSVVRGGGYTFGSGTRLTVV.

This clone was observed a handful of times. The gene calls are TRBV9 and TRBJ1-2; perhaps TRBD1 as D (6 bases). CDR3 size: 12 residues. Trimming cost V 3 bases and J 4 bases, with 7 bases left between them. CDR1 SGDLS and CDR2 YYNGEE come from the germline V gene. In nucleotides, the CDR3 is TGTGCCAGCAGCGCAGGGGTCTATGGCTACACCTTC. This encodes CASSAGVYGYTF.

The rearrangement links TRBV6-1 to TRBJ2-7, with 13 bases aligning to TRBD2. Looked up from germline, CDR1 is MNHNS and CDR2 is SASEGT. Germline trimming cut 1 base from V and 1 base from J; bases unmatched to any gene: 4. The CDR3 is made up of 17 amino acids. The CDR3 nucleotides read TGTGCCAGCAGTGAAGGTACTAGCGGGGGGGGATCCTACGAGCAGTACTTC. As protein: CASSEGTSGGGSYEQYF.

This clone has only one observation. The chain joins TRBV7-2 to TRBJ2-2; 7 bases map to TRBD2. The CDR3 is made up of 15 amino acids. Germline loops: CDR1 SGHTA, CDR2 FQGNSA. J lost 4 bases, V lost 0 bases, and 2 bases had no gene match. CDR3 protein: CASSLAGTTTGELFF. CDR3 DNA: TGTGCCAGCAGCTTAGCCGGGACTACCACCGGGGAGCTGTTTTTT.

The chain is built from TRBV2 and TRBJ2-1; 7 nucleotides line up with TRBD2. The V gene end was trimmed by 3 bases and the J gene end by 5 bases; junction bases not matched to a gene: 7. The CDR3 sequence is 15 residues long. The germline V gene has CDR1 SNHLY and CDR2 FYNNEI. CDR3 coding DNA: TGTGCCAGCAGTGACCGGGCAGCGGGGAACAATGAGCAGTTCTTC. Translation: CASSDRAAGNNEQFF.

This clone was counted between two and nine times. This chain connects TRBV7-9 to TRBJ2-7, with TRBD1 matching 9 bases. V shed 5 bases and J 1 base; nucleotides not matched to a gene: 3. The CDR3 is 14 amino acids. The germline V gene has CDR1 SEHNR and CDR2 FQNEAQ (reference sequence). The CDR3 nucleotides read TGTGCCAGCAGCGTCGGGACAGGGTCCTACGAGCAGTACTTC. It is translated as CASSVGTGSYEQYF.

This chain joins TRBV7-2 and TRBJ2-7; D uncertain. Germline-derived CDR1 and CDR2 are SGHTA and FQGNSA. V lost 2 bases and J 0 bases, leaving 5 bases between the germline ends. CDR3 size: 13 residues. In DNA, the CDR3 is TGTGCCAGCAGCTTAAGGTACTCCTACGAGCAGTACTTC. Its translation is CASSLRYSYEQYF.

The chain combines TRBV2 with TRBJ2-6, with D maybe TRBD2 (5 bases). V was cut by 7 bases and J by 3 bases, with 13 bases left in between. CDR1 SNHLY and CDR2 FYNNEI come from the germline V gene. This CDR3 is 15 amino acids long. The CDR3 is CASNVRAGGANVLTF. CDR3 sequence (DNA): TGTGCCAGCAACGTAAGGGCGGGTGGGGCCAACGTCCTGACTTTC.

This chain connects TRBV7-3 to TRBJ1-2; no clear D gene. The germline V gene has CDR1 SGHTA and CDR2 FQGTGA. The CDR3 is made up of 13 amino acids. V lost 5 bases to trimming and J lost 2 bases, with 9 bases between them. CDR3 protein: CASSVGRNYGYTF. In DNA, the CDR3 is TGTGCCAGCAGCGTTGGCAGGAACTATGGCTACACCTTC. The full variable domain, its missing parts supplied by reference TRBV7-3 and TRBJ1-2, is GAGVSQTPSNKVTEKGKYVELRCDPISGHTALYWYRQSLGQGPEFLIYFQGTGAADDSGLPNDRFFAVRPEGSVSTLKIQRTERGDSAVYLCASSVGRNYGYTFGSGTRLTVV.

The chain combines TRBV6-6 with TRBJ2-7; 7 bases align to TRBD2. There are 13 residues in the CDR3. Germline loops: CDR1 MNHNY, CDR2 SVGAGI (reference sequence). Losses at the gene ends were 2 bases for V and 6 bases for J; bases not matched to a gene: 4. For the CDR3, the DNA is TGTGCCAGCAGTTACGGACTAGTAGGCGAGCAGTACTTC. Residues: CASSYGLVGEQYF.

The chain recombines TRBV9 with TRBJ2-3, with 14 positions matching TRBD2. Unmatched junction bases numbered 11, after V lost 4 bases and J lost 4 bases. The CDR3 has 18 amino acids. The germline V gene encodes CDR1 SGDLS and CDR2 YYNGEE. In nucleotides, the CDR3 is TGTGCCAGCAGCCCAGAGGGGACTAGCGGGGGCCAGGCAGATACGCAGTATTTT. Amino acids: CASSPEGTSGGQADTQYF.

CDR3 residues: CASSYGGGPGNEQFF. CDR3 in DNA: TGTGCCAGCAGTTACGGCGGGGGGCCGGGAAATGAGCAGTTCTTC. The V gene is TRBV6-5, the J gene TRBJ2-1, with 8 nucleotides matching TRBD2. The ends lost 2 bases at V and 7 bases at J; junction bases unmatched: 7. This CDR3 is 15 amino acids long. Germline lookup yields CDR1 MNHEY and CDR2 SVGAGI.

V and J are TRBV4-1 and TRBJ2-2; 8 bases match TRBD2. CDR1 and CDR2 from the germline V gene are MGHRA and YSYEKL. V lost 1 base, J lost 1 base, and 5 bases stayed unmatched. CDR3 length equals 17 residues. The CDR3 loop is CASSQGSGGLNTGELFF. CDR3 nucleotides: TGCGCCAGCAGCCAAGGATCGGGGGGGCTGAACACCGGGGAGCTGTTTTTT.